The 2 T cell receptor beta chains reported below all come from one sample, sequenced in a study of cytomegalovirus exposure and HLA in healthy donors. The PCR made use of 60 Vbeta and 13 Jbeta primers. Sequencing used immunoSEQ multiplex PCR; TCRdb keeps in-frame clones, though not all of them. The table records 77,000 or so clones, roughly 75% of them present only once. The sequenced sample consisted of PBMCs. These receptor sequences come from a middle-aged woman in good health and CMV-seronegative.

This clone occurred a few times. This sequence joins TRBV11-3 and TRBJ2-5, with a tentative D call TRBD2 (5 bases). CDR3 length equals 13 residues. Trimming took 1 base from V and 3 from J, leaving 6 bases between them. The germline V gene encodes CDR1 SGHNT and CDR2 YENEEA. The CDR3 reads CASSLVGKETQYF. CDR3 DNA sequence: TGTGCCAGCAGCTTAGTCGGGAAAGAGACCCAGTACTTC. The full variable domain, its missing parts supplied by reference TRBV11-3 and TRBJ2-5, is EAGVVQSPRYKIIEKKQPVAFWCNPISGHNTLYWYLQNLGQGPELLIRYENEEAVDDSQLPKDRFSAERLKGVDSTLKIQPAELGDSAVYLCASSLVGKETQYFGPGTRLLVL.

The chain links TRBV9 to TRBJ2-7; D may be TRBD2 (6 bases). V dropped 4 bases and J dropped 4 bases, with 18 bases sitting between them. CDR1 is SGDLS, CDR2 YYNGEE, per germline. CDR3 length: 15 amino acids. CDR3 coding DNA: TGTGCCAGCAGCCCCATGGGGGGTGGAAGATACGAGCAGTACTTC. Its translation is CASSPMGGGRYEQYF. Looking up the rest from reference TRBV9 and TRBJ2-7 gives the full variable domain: DSGVTQTPKHLITATGQRVTLRCSPRSGDLSVYWYQQSLDQGLQFLIQYYNGEERAKGNILERFSAQQFPDLHSELNLSSLELGDSALYFCASSPMGGGRYEQYFGPGTRLTVT.